This entry describes one T cell receptor (beta chain). This sample was included in a study of blood T cell repertoires in COVID-19. The CDR3 extends over 14 amino acids. The V gene's germline CDR1 is KGHSH and CDR2 LQKENI. The V end was cut by 2 bases, the J end by 4 bases, with 11 bases between. Donors were grouped by their self-reported clinical history. In the original analysis: Reference gene primer amplification yielded estimated nucleated cell counts. Measured with immunoSEQ multiplex PCR; TCRdb has only the in-frame clones, and not every one. The D gene and trimming were derived from the DNA, and the V and J assignments and clone size from that table. The sample has some 420,000 clones; 80% to 90% are singletons.

The TCR originated in a man between 25 and 39 years old who had recovered from COVID-19. Sequencing used PBMCs or T cells enriched from blood (not recorded which). This chain uses TRBV18 with TRBJ2-5; TRBD2 is a possible D gene (6 bases). This CDR3 is CASSPSSAGETQYF. DNA for the CDR3: TGTGCCAGCTCACCATCTAGCGCGGGAGAGACCCAGTACTTC.